These 15 T cell receptor beta chains were all obtained from the same sample, sequenced in a study of response to subunit inactivated influenza vaccine. TCRdb reprocessed the RT-PCR reads with MiXCR, giving one entry per CDR3 protein. The sample holds approximately 530,000 distinct CDR3 sequences, about 7.6% seen once. The specimen comprised PBMCs from blood, sampled roughly 24 months after vaccination. The receptors come from a man between 50 and 69 years old who received an inactivated influenza vaccine.

This clonotype was picked up many times. The chain links TRBV4-2 to TRBJ2-7; D ambiguous. CDR1 is LGHNA, CDR2 YNFKEQ, per germline. This CDR3 is 15 amino acids long. V dropped 0 bases and J dropped 0 bases, with 9 bases sitting between them. CDR3 residues: CASSQDQVSSYEQYF. CDR3 DNA: TGTGCCAGCAGCCAAGACCAGGTTAGCTCCTACGAGCAGTACTTC.

This clonotype was picked up many times. The chain couples TRBV20-1 to TRBJ1-1, with a weak D call TRBD1 (6 bases). The CDR3 covers 14 residues. Deletions cut 5 bases from V and 0 bases from J, with 13 bases between. Germline V gene lookup returns CDR1 DFQATT and CDR2 SNEGSKA (reference sequence). The CDR3 protein is CSAPRTVMNTEAFF. CDR3 DNA sequence: TGCAGTGCTCCCCGGACAGTTATGAACACTGAAGCTTTCTTT.

This chain joins TRBV4-2 and TRBJ2-2, with 12 bases fitting TRBD2. Per the germline V gene, CDR1 is LGHNA and CDR2 is YNFKEQ. The trim removed 1 base at V and 0 bases at J, leaving 0 bases unmatched. CDR3 size: 17 residues. The CDR3 loop reads CASSQGTSGTNTGELFF. In DNA, the CDR3 is TGTGCCAGCAGCCAAGGGACTAGCGGGACGAACACCGGGGAGCTGTTTTTT.

This clonotype was recorded many times. The chain combines TRBV12-3 or TRBV12-4 with TRBJ2-1, with 8 bases matching TRBD2. The CDR3 loop spans 15 amino acids. Trimming removed 7 bases from V and 11 bases from J; junction bases left unmatched: 16. CDR3 sequence (DNA): TGTGCCAGCACCGATCCGGGGGGGGGCCGGTCTAAGCAGTTCTTC. Translation: CASTDPGGGRSKQFF.

There are a few counts of this clonotype. The DNA of the CDR3 is TGTGCCAGCAGCTCCCTAGCGGGATCGAACAATGAGCAGTTCTTC. This codes for CASSSLAGSNNEQFF. J is TRBJ2-1 and V is TRBV7-3, with 9 bases matching TRBD2. V lost 4 bases and J lost 5; bases outside the gene matches: 6. Germline-derived CDR1 and CDR2 are SGHTA and FQGTGA. CDR3 length equals 15 residues.

This clonotype was detected ten times or more. This CDR3 reads CASSLSRPGWGNQPQHF. The CDR3 nucleotides read TGTGCCAGCAGCTTAAGCAGGCCGGGGTGGGGCAATCAGCCCCAGCATTTT. The chain has TRBV7-2 and TRBJ1-5; D not resolved. Germline assignment: CDR1 SGHTA and CDR2 FQGNSA. Trimming stripped 2 bases from V and 2 bases from J, with 16 bases between. The CDR3 extends over 17 amino acids.

The rearrangement joins TRBV7-8 to TRBJ2-3, with D maybe TRBD1 (6 bases). V dropped 7 bases and J dropped 6 bases, with 14 bases sitting between them. This CDR3 region has 13 residues. The germline CDR1 and CDR2 sequences are SGHVS and FQNEAQ. CDR3 sequence reads: CASNVPGEDTQYF. Written as DNA, the CDR3 is TGTGCCAGCAACGTACCAGGGGAGGATACGCAGTATTTT.

This clonotype showed up just a few times. This chain links TRBV7-6 with TRBJ2-7, with D perhaps given as TRBD1 or TRBD2 (6 bases each). Germline CDR1 and CDR2: SGHVS and FNYEAQ. V lost 5 bases and J 2 bases, leaving 13 bases between the germline ends. The CDR3 loop spans 14 amino acids. Written as DNA, the CDR3 is TGTGCCAGCAGCGAGGGGGGTTTTCCCTACGAGCAGTACTTC. It is translated as CASSEGGFPYEQYF.

V and J are TRBV30 and TRBJ1-1; D uncertain. V was cut by 3 bases and J by 5 bases, with 7 bases left in between. From germline, CDR1 is GTSNPN and CDR2 SVGIG (reference sequence). This CDR3 comprises 11 residues. In DNA, the CDR3 is TGTGCCTGGAGCCGACTTACTGAAGCTTTCTTT. Amino acids: CAWSRLTEAFF. Complete variable domain (other parts from reference TRBV30 and TRBJ1-1): SQTIHQWPATLVQPVGSPLSLECTVEGTSNPNLYWYRQAAGRGLQLLFYSVGIGQISSEVPQNLSASRPQDRQFILSSKKLLLSDSGFYLCAWSRLTEAFFGQGTRLTVV.

This clonotype was observed at least ten times. This sequence joins TRBV15 and TRBJ2-1, with 13 nucleotides matching TRBD2. The germline CDR1 and CDR2 sequences are LNHNV and YYDKDF (reference sequence). V shed 1 base and J 4 bases; nucleotides not matched to a gene: 10. The length of the CDR3 is 19 residues. The CDR3 nucleotides read TGTGCCACCAGCAGAGGACCTACTAGCGGGAGGGATTCGTACAATGAGCAGTTCTTC. Translated: CATSRGPTSGRDSYNEQFF.

V usage is TRBV4-3 and J usage is TRBJ1-2; D unresolved. The germline V gene has CDR1 LGHNA and CDR2 YSLEER. The CDR3 contains 16 residues. Trimming removed 0 bases at V and 5 bases at J, with 16 bases between. CDR3 DNA: TGCGCCAGCAGCCAAGATGTAGGACTGGATTTATATGGCTACACCTTC. Protein product: CASSQDVGLDLYGYTF.

This chain connects TRBV6-5 to TRBJ2-3; maybe TRBD2 (5 bases). Germline CDR1 is MNHEY and CDR2 is SVGAGI. The CDR3 runs to 12 residues. V lost 7 bases, J lost 3 bases, and 8 bases lay in between. As DNA, the CDR3 is TGTGCCAGCACTACGGGGACAGATACGCAGTATTTT. This encodes CASTTGTDTQYF.

The J gene is TRBJ1-5, the V gene TRBV27; possible D gene TRBD1, 6 bases. This CDR3 spans 16 amino acids. V was shortened by 2 bases and J by 3 bases, with 14 bases between the two germline ends. The V gene's germline CDR1 is MNHEY and CDR2 SMNVEV (reference sequence). CDR3 sequence: CASSLGSGGANQPQHF. The CDR3 DNA follows: TGTGCCAGCAGTTTAGGGAGTGGGGGGGCCAATCAGCCCCAGCATTTT.

In this sample, this clonotype turned up a few times. The chain has TRBV2 and TRBJ2-5, with TRBD1 matching over 7 bases. Per the germline V gene, CDR1 is SNHLY and CDR2 is FYNNEI. This CDR3 has 11 residues. Germline trimming cut 10 bases from V and 5 bases from J; bases unmatched to any gene: 4. Written as DNA, the CDR3 is TGTGCCAACAAGGGGGCGGAGACCCAGTACTTC. Translation gives CANKGAETQYF. Full variable domain (outside the CDR3, taken from reference TRBV2 and TRBJ2-5): EPEVTQTPSHQVTQMGQEVILRCVPISNHLYFYWYRQILGQKVEFLVSFYNNEISEKSEIFDDQFSVERPDGSNFTLKIRSTKLEDSAMYFCANKGAETQYFGPGTRLLVL.

The chain uses TRBV29-1 and TRBJ2-3, with 7 bases lining up with TRBD2. CDR3 length: 14 amino acids. V lost 6 bases, J lost 6 bases, and 12 bases stayed unmatched. Germline V gives CDR1 SQVTM, CDR2 ANQGSEA. Written as DNA, the CDR3 is TGCAGCGTGGGGGAGGGTGGCGGGTTCGATACGCAGTATTTT. This translates into CSVGEGGGFDTQYF.